Below, one TCR beta chain is given with its context. TCRdb keeps only in-frame clones here, not all; method: immunoSEQ multiplex PCR. This sample has some 110,000 clones; 75% to 85% occur once, and the top ten carry over 8.5%. This CDR3 spans 16 amino acids. V dropped 5 bases and J dropped 7; count of bases not matched to a gene: 9. CDR1 and CDR2 from the germline V gene are MNHNS and SASEGT. This specimen comes from a study of blood T cell repertoires in COVID-19. The sequenced sample consisted of peripheral blood. This sequence joins TRBV6-1 and TRBJ1-6; 9 positions match TRBD1. This TCR derives from a woman aged 70-85 years with acute or convalescent COVID-19. The CDR3 DNA is TGTGCCAGCAGTAAAGGACAGGGGACTTCGAATTCACCCCTCCACTTT. Translated: CASSKGQGTSNSPLHF.